One sample yielded the 14 T cell receptor beta chains listed below, sequenced in a study of CD8+ T cells in alopecia areata. After isolation, RNA underwent reverse transcription to generate cDNA as the sequencing template. Clones were sequenced by immunoSEQ multiplex PCR, and TCRdb holds only the in-frame ones, with some missing. The sample records some 100,000 clones, around 61% being singletons. Sequenced sample: CD4+ T cells sorted from blood. Receptors originate from a human donor in good health.

J is TRBJ1-1 and V is TRBV19; 8 bases are a match to TRBD1. The germline gives CDR1 LNHDA, CDR2 SQIVND (reference sequence). This CDR3 contains 15 residues. V lost 6 bases to trimming and J lost 0 bases; unmatched junction nucleotides: 6. As DNA, the CDR3 is TGTGCCAGTAGGGCAGGGGGCCGTCTGAACACTGAAGCTTTCTTT. This gives the protein CASRAGGRLNTEAFF.

The chain has TRBV30 and TRBJ1-2, with TRBD1 matching over 10 bases. Germline-derived CDR1 and CDR2 are GTSNPN and SVGIG (reference sequence). CDR3 length: 16 residues. V shed 4 bases and J 3 bases; nucleotides not matched to a gene: 11. Here the CDR3 DNA reads TGTGCCTGGAATTCGTGGGGACAGGGGATGCACTATGGCTACACCTTC. This gives the protein CAWNSWGQGMHYGYTF.

The table lists this clone with a few counts. As DNA, the CDR3 is TGTGCCACCAGCCCGACAGGGGTCACAGATACGCAGTATTTT. Its protein is CATSPTGVTDTQYF. The chain couples TRBV15 to TRBJ2-3; 8 nucleotides agree with TRBD1. The CDR3 totals 14 residues. V lost 5 bases to trimming and J lost 2 bases; unmatched junction nucleotides: 3. Germline lookup yields CDR1 LNHNV and CDR2 YYDKDF (reference sequence). Variable domain in full (rest from reference TRBV15 and TRBJ2-3): DAMVIQNPRYQVTQFGKPVTLSCSQTLNHNVMYWYQQKSSQAPKLLFHYYDKDFNNEADTPDNFQSRRPNTSFCFLDIRSPGLGDTAMYLCATSPTGVTDTQYFGPGTRLTVL.

The V gene is TRBV29-1, the J gene TRBJ2-1; TRBD2 matches at 11 bases. Germline CDR1 SQVTM, CDR2 ANQGSEA. The V segment lost 8 bases and the J segment 3 bases; nucleotides outside the gene matches: 12. The CDR3 runs 16 residues. DNA for the CDR3: TGCAGCACCTCTCTAGGGGGACTAGCGGACTACAATGAGCAGTTCTTC. Amino acids: CSTSLGGLADYNEQFF.

The chain has TRBV11-2 and TRBJ1-5, with D uncertain. The CDR3 loop spans 14 amino acids. Per germline, CDR1 SGHAT and CDR2 FQNNGV. Trimming cost V 2 bases and J 6 bases, with 11 bases left between them. The CDR3 protein is CASSLTSLGQPQHF. CDR3 DNA: TGTGCCAGCAGCTTAACGTCCCTGGGTCAGCCCCAGCATTTT.

CDR3 DNA: TGTGCCAGCAGCTTATCTAGGGGCCTCTACGGGACCTTC. It is translated as CASSLSRGLYGTF. This chain uses TRBV13 with TRBJ1-2; weak D call: TRBD1 (5 bases). This CDR3 comprises 13 residues. Trimming removed 2 bases at V and 14 bases at J, with 18 bases between. Germline V lookup: CDR1 PRHDT, CDR2 FYEKMQ (reference sequence).

The V gene is TRBV18, the J gene TRBJ2-7, with a possible D match to TRBD1 (6 bases). The V gene lost 3 bases and the J gene lost 3 bases, with 18 bases spanning the gap. Germline V gene sequence: CDR1 KGHSH, CDR2 LQKENI. This CDR3 comprises 16 residues. CDR3: CASSPGFSTGIYEQYF. DNA for the CDR3: TGTGCCAGCTCACCTGGGTTCTCGACAGGTATCTACGAGCAGTACTTC. Supplemented by reference TRBV18 and TRBJ2-7, the full variable domain reads NAGVMQNPRHLVRRRGQEARLRCSPMKGHSHVYWYRQLPEEGLKFMVYLQKENIIDESGMPKERFSAEFPKEGPSILRIQQVVRGDSAAYFCASSPGFSTGIYEQYFGPGTRLTVT.

CDR3 DNA: TGTGCCAGCAGTCCCCAGGGGACTGAAGCTTTCTTT. Translation: CASSPQGTEAFF. The chain joins TRBV27 to TRBJ1-1; D is perhaps TRBD1 (6 bases). The CDR3 has 12 amino acids. V was cut by 5 bases and J by 5 bases, with 9 bases left in between. Germline CDR1 and CDR2: MNHEY and SMNVEV (reference sequence).

The chain combines TRBV15 with TRBJ2-5; 11 bases fit TRBD2. The CDR3 is 14 residues long. Losses at the gene ends were 3 bases for V and 3 bases for J; bases not matched to a gene: 0. The V gene's germline CDR1 is LNHNV and CDR2 YYDKDF (reference sequence). The CDR3: CATSRTSGEETQYF. In DNA, the CDR3 is TGTGCCACCAGCAGGACTAGCGGGGAAGAGACCCAGTACTTC.

V and J are TRBV2 and TRBJ1-2; D gene unclear. Germline-derived CDR1 and CDR2 are SNHLY and FYNNEI. V was pared by 2 bases and J by 1 base, with 11 bases between. There are 15 residues in the CDR3. The DNA of the CDR3 is TGTGCCAGCAGTGAAACATCTGTAGTTAACTATGGCTACACCTTC. It yields the protein CASSETSVVNYGYTF.

The J gene is TRBJ1-1, the V gene TRBV15, with D maybe TRBD1 (6 bases). Trimming left V 0 bases short and J 7 bases short, with 12 bases between. CDR1 and CDR2 from the germline V gene are LNHNV and YYDKDF (reference sequence). The CDR3 is 14 residues long. In nucleotides, the CDR3 is TGTGCCACCAGCAGAGATCGGGGGGCAGGTGAAGCTTTCTTT. Translating it yields CATSRDRGAGEAFF. Combining the CDR3 with reference TRBV15 and TRBJ1-1 gives the whole variable domain DAMVIQNPRYQVTQFGKPVTLSCSQTLNHNVMYWYQQKSSQAPKLLFHYYDKDFNNEADTPDNFQSRRPNTSFCFLDIRSPGLGDTAMYLCATSRDRGAGEAFFGQGTRLTVV.

This clone was seen a few times. V gene TRBV29-1 combines with J gene TRBJ1-2; D not resolved. CDR1 SQVTM and CDR2 ANQGSEA come from the germline V gene. CDR3 length equals 15 residues. Trimming cost V 3 bases and J 4 bases, with 18 bases left between them. As DNA, the CDR3 is TGCAGCGTTGAGCGCCAACCGGGCGGTAGCTATGGCTACACCTTC. Its translation: CSVERQPGGSYGYTF.

The rearrangement joins TRBV18 to TRBJ1-1, with D possibly TRBD1 on 5 matching bases. The V and J ends lost 3 bases and 4 bases respectively, with 9 bases between them. Germline loops: CDR1 KGHSH, CDR2 LQKENI. CDR3 length: 13 residues. CDR3 region: CASSPTGTTEAFF. The CDR3 coding sequence is TGTGCCAGCTCACCGACCGGGACCACTGAAGCTTTCTTT.

The V call is TRBV25-1, the J call TRBJ2-1, with D perhaps TRBD1 (5 bases). Looked up from germline, CDR1 is MGHDK and CDR2 is SYGVNS. This CDR3 spans 11 amino acids. Trimming removed 8 bases from V and 6 bases from J, with 8 bases in between. This CDR3 reads CASGRGNEQFF. The CDR3 DNA follows: TGTGCCAGCGGAAGGGGCAATGAGCAGTTCTTC.